This T cell receptor (beta chain) was retrieved from a study of blood T cell repertoires in COVID-19. Study in general: Donors in the United States, Italy and Spain gave samples during acute or convalescent COVID-19. The analysed material was cDNA or gDNA that came from T cells, B-cell-depleted T cells, or PBMCs.

Authors' processing steps: Researchers report that nucleated cell counts were estimated from reference gene primer amplification. Only in-frame clones appear in the TCRdb table, and some are missing; sequencing was by immunoSEQ multiplex PCR. That table gives V, J and clone size, and the DNA gave D and trimming. The table lists 70,000 to 90,000 clones, roughly 77% of them singletons. In germline, CDR1 is SGHNT, CDR2 YYREEE (reference sequence). This CDR3 is 17 amino acids long. V shed 4 bases and J 6 bases; nucleotides not matched to a gene: 11. This receptor was obtained from a human donor in a cohort sampled during active COVID-19. Sequencing input: peripheral blood. The gene calls are TRBV5-4 and TRBJ2-7, with TRBD2 matching over 15 bases. CDR3 sequence (DNA): TGTGCCAGCAGCCAGGGGCCCAGGACTAGCGGGAGGGGCGAGCAGTACTTC. It yields the protein CASSQGPRTSGRGEQYF.